The next 32 T cell receptor beta chains were all read from a single sample in a study of blood T cell repertoires in COVID-19. Sequencing used immunoSEQ multiplex PCR; TCRdb keeps in-frame clones, though not all of them. The table shows more than 200,000 clones, with about 80% occurring only once. The sample consisted of peripheral blood. These receptors all come from a man aged 45-65 years with active or convalescent COVID-19.

This clone was seen a single time. The chain couples TRBV7-9 to TRBJ2-4; 10 positions match TRBD1. CDR1 SEHNR and CDR2 FQNEAQ come from the germline V gene (reference sequence). Germline trimming cut 4 bases from V and 9 bases from J; bases unmatched to any gene: 9. This CDR3 contains 15 residues. The CDR3 region is CASSSGGTGVVIQYF. The CDR3 DNA sequence: TGTGCCAGCAGCTCCGGTGGGACAGGGGTTGTCATTCAGTACTTC.

This clone has just one count. V gene TRBV15 combines with J gene TRBJ2-1, with 7 bases aligning to TRBD1. Trimming took 6 bases from V and 0 from J; bases not matched to a gene: 14. Germline CDR1 and CDR2: LNHNV and YYDKDF (reference sequence). This CDR3 has 18 amino acids. This CDR3 reads CATSSDRALLSSYNEQFF. The CDR3 DNA is TGTGCCACCAGTAGTGACAGGGCCCTCCTAAGCTCCTACAATGAGCAGTTCTTC.

V gene TRBV6-1 combines with J gene TRBJ2-5; perhaps TRBD1 as D (5 bases). The germline V gene has CDR1 MNHNS and CDR2 SASEGT. Trimming took off 2 bases at V and 0 bases at J, with 22 bases between the two ends. This CDR3 has 19 amino acids. The CDR3 coding sequence is TGTGCCAGCAGTGAAATGGTAAAGGGGTCCCATTCGTACCAAGAGACCCAGTACTTC. This translates into CASSEMVKGSHSYQETQYF.

This clone was seen just once. The V and J genes are TRBV7-8 and TRBJ2-1; tentative D call: TRBD1 (6 bases). The CDR3 runs 14 residues. Germline values: CDR1 SGHVS, CDR2 FQNEAQ. V lost 3 bases and J lost 2, with 8 bases in between. The CDR3, as DNA: TGTGCCAGCAGCTTCCGGGACACCTACAATGAGCAGTTCTTC. Translating it yields CASSFRDTYNEQFF.

The chain uses TRBV5-4 and TRBJ2-1, with 8 positions matching TRBD2. Germline values: CDR1 SGHNT, CDR2 YYREEE (reference sequence). Trimming removed 0 bases from V and 5 bases from J; junction bases left unmatched: 4. This CDR3 has 15 residues. CDR3 sequence reads: CASSLGRTSHNEQFF. The CDR3 DNA reads as TGTGCCAGCAGCTTGGGAAGGACTAGCCACAATGAGCAGTTCTTC.

The chain links TRBV7-2 to TRBJ2-3, with TRBD2 matching over 12 bases. V lost 3 bases, J lost 6 bases, and 13 bases stayed unmatched. CDR3 length: 18 amino acids. Germline CDR1 reads SGHTA; CDR2 reads FQGNSA. DNA of the CDR3: TGTGCCAGCAGCTTTACCCCCCTACTAGCGGGGGGCGGGGATACGCAGTATTTT. As protein: CASSFTPLLAGGGDTQYF.

V usage is TRBV6-5 and J usage is TRBJ1-6, with a tentative D call TRBD1 (5 bases). Trimming pared 8 bases from V and 10 bases from J, leaving 15 bases between. Germline V CDR1 and CDR2: MNHEY, SVGAGI. The CDR3 is 13 residues long. CDR3 sequence (DNA): TGTGCCAGCCTCCAGGGTCTGTGGTCACCCCTCCACTTT. Its protein is CASLQGLWSPLHF.

This sequence joins TRBV2 and TRBJ2-4, with D perhaps matching TRBD1 (6 bases). This CDR3 has 14 amino acids. V gave up 6 bases and J gave up 6 bases, with 15 bases separating them. Germline V gene lookup returns CDR1 SNHLY and CDR2 FYNNEI. CDR3 in DNA: TGTGCCAGCAGCATGGCCGGACAGAGAAACATTCAGTACTTC. The encoded protein is CASSMAGQRNIQYF.

V is TRBV5-8 and J is TRBJ2-3, with D perhaps TRBD1 (6 bases). CDR3 length: 16 amino acids. The V gene lost 4 bases and the J gene lost 3 bases, with 18 bases spanning the gap. The germline gives CDR1 SGHTS, CDR2 YDEGEE. CDR3 in amino acids: CASSPYRDTLTDTQYF. In DNA, the CDR3 is TGTGCCAGCAGCCCCTACCGGGACACATTGACAGATACGCAGTATTTT.

V gene TRBV4-2 combines with J gene TRBJ2-3, with 8 bases identical to TRBD1. Per germline, CDR1 LGHNA and CDR2 YNFKEQ. The CDR3 consists of 15 residues. Losses at the gene ends were 6 bases for V and 3 bases for J; bases not matched to a gene: 8. Written as DNA, the CDR3 is TGTGCCAGCAGTCCCACAGGGGGTGGGACAGATACGCAGTATTTT. As protein: CASSPTGGGTDTQYF.

This clone has a single count. This chain uses TRBV5-1 with TRBJ1-1, with D possibly matching TRBD1 (6 bases). This CDR3 is 12 amino acids long. Deletions cut 5 bases from V and 2 bases from J, with 7 bases between. CDR1 and CDR2 from the germline V gene are SGHRS and YFSETQ. The CDR3 here is CASRGGNTEAFF. For the CDR3, the DNA is TGCGCCAGCAGAGGGGGAAACACTGAAGCTTTCTTT.

The chain uses TRBV19 and TRBJ2-2; a possible D gene is TRBD1 (6 bases). Per the germline V gene, CDR1 is LNHDA and CDR2 is SQIVND (reference sequence). The CDR3 extends over 15 amino acids. V lost 5 bases and J 4 bases, leaving 14 bases between the germline ends. The CDR3 region is CASSPWTDITGELFF. The CDR3 coding sequence is TGTGCCAGTAGTCCTTGGACAGACATCACCGGGGAGCTGTTTTTT.

This clone was counted only a few times. CDR3 region: CASSVKTDSYEQYF. CDR3 sequence (DNA): TGTGCCAGCAGCGTAAAGACAGATTCCTACGAGCAGTACTTC. The V call is TRBV9, the J call TRBJ2-7, with a possible D match to TRBD1 (5 bases). CDR3 length equals 14 residues. Germline V gene lookup returns CDR1 SGDLS and CDR2 YYNGEE. The germline V and J ends were trimmed by 1 base and 1 base, with 9 bases remaining between them.

This clone showed up just once. The same CDR3 also results from other DNA sequences found in this sample. The chain combines TRBV5-6 with TRBJ1-1; TRBD1 agrees at 9 bases. The CDR3 has 14 amino acids. V shed 2 bases and J 5 bases; nucleotides not matched to a gene: 4. Germline CDR1 reads SGHDT; CDR2 reads YYEEEE. The CDR3 sequence is CASSLNRGRTEAFF. The CDR3 DNA sequence: TGTGCCAGCAGCTTAAACAGGGGGCGGACTGAAGCTTTCTTT.

This clone showed up just once. The chain uses TRBV3-1 (or the pseudogene TRBV3-2) and TRBJ1-1; TRBD1 matches 7 bases. The length of the CDR3 is 14 residues. CDR1 is LGHDT, CDR2 YNNKEL, per germline (reference sequence). J gave up 4 bases and V 3 bases, and 5 bases lay outside the gene matches. Here the CDR3 reads CASSHNRGSTEAFF. As DNA, the CDR3 is TGTGCCAGCAGCCACAACAGGGGCAGCACTGAAGCTTTCTTT.

There are a few counts of this clone. This chain joins TRBV7-3 and TRBJ2-1; maybe TRBD2 (6 bases). The CDR3 consists of 13 residues. CDR1 is SGHTA, CDR2 FQGTGA, per germline. The V gene lost 4 bases and the J gene lost 4 bases, with 8 bases spanning the gap. CDR3 coding DNA: TGTGCCAGCAGCTGGGGGACTTACAATGAGCAGTTCTTC. Protein: CASSWGTYNEQFF.

The chain couples TRBV18 to TRBJ1-2; TRBD1 might be the D (5 bases). The CDR3 is 16 residues long. Germline CDR1 KGHSH, CDR2 LQKENI. Trimming took 1 base from V and 0 from J, leaving 12 bases between them. The CDR3 nucleotides are TGTGCCAGCTCACCACTTGAAACAGGAACTAACTATGGCTACACCTTC. This encodes CASSPLETGTNYGYTF.

V usage is TRBV29-1 and J usage is TRBJ1-5; 9 bases match TRBD1. This CDR3 is built from 13 residues. Germline trimming cut 7 bases from V and 4 bases from J; bases unmatched to any gene: 5. Germline assignment: CDR1 SQVTM and CDR2 ANQGSEA. CDR3 sequence reads: CSARDRDNQPQHF. The CDR3 DNA reads TGCAGCGCCCGGGACAGGGATAATCAGCCCCAGCATTTT.

This clone was seen a handful of times. This rearrangement joins TRBV13 to TRBJ1-6, with 7 bases that match TRBD1. The CDR3 has 14 residues. With V trimmed by 6 bases and J by 8 bases, 7 bases remained unmatched. Germline V gene sequence: CDR1 PRHDT, CDR2 FYEKMQ (reference sequence). The CDR3 nucleotides read TGTGCCAGCAGACAGGGACAGAGAGATTCACCCCTCCACTTT. It is translated as CASRQGQRDSPLHF.

V and J are TRBV2 and TRBJ2-1, with 13 bases aligning to TRBD2. The CDR3 extends over 17 amino acids. V lost 5 bases and J lost 9; bases outside the gene matches: 13. Germline assignment: CDR1 SNHLY and CDR2 FYNNEI. CDR3 bases: TGTGCCAGCAGTCCCCGTTTACTAGCGGGGGGGCACGGTGAGCAGTTCTTC. As protein: CASSPRLLAGGHGEQFF.

This clone was picked up a small number of times. This chain links TRBV19 with TRBJ1-6; D is undetermined. Trimming pared 1 base from V and 7 bases from J, leaving 8 bases between. The germline V gene encodes CDR1 LNHDA and CDR2 SQIVND (reference sequence). This CDR3 has 14 amino acids. The CDR3 region is CASSIAGGNSPLHF. In nucleotides, the CDR3 is TGTGCCAGTAGTATAGCAGGCGGGAATTCACCCCTCCACTTT.

V is TRBV6-1 and J is TRBJ2-2, with D perhaps matching TRBD1 (5 bases). Per the germline V gene, CDR1 is MNHNS and CDR2 is SASEGT. V was trimmed by 3 bases and J by 1 base, leaving 12 bases between them. The CDR3 spans 16 residues. The CDR3 reads CASSENYGQNTGELFF. In nucleotides, the CDR3 is TGTGCCAGCAGTGAGAACTACGGACAGAACACCGGGGAGCTGTTTTTT.

The chain joins TRBV11-2 to TRBJ2-2; D remains unclear. Trimming took 3 bases from V and 3 from J, leaving 11 bases between them. CDR1 is SGHAT, CDR2 FQNNGV, per germline. This CDR3 is built from 15 residues. CDR3 sequence reads: CASSLKLRDTGELFF. CDR3 nucleotide sequence: TGTGCCAGCAGCTTGAAACTTCGGGACACCGGGGAGCTGTTTTTT.

This chain links TRBV5-4 with TRBJ2-3; D might be TRBD2 (6 bases). V gave up 1 base and J gave up 4 bases, with 13 bases separating them. The CDR3 runs to 15 residues. CDR1 and CDR2 from the germline V gene are SGHNT and YYREEE (reference sequence). This CDR3 reads CASSLRAGWADTQYF. For the CDR3, the DNA is TGTGCCAGCAGCTTGAGGGCGGGGTGGGCAGATACGCAGTATTTT.

The chain links TRBV24-1 to TRBJ2-3; 7 bases map to TRBD2. The CDR3 spans 13 residues. In germline, CDR1 is KGHDR, CDR2 SFDVKD. V shed 7 bases and J 0 bases; nucleotides not matched to a gene: 0. This CDR3 reads CATSGGSTDTQYF. The DNA of the CDR3 is TGTGCCACCAGCGGGGGGAGCACAGATACGCAGTATTTT.

This clone occurred once. This sequence joins TRBV7-6 and TRBJ2-1; 10 bases are shared with TRBD1. Germline CDR1 and CDR2: SGHVS and FNYEAQ. Trimming at V came to 5 bases and at J to 4 bases, leaving 8 bases not matched to a gene. This CDR3 contains 16 residues. CDR3 loop: CASSPRPGQGYNEQFF. In DNA, the CDR3 is TGTGCCAGCAGCCCGAGACCGGGACAGGGGTACAATGAGCAGTTCTTC.

The genes are TRBV6-5 and TRBJ1-1; TRBD1 matches at 8 bases. The germline V gene has CDR1 MNHEY and CDR2 SVGAGI. The V segment lost 5 bases and the J segment 8 bases; nucleotides outside the gene matches: 7. There are 13 residues in the CDR3. CDR3 nucleotides: TGTGCCAGCAGTCGGGGACAGGAAAAAGAAGCTTTCTTT. Translated: CASSRGQEKEAFF.

The rearrangement joins TRBV28 to TRBJ2-7; D not certain. Per the germline V gene, CDR1 is MDHEN and CDR2 is SYDVKM. V lost 6 bases and J lost 3, with 15 bases in between. There are 14 residues in the CDR3. CDR3 region: CASSPVTNHYEQYF. DNA of the CDR3: TGTGCCAGCAGCCCCGTGACAAACCACTACGAGCAGTACTTC.

V gene TRBV4-1 combines with J gene TRBJ2-2; possibly TRBD1 for D (5 bases). Germline V gene lookup returns CDR1 MGHRA and CDR2 YSYEKL. This CDR3 region has 17 residues. The germline V and J ends were trimmed by 4 bases and 6 bases, with 21 bases remaining between them. CDR3 protein: CASSLGGLQGKAGELFF. In DNA, the CDR3 is TGCGCCAGCAGCCTTGGCGGTTTGCAGGGAAAGGCCGGGGAGCTGTTTTTT.

The genes are TRBV29-1 and TRBJ2-1; D is uncertain. Trimming took 4 bases from V and 12 from J, leaving 4 bases between them. This CDR3 is built from 8 residues. From germline, CDR1 is SQVTM and CDR2 ANQGSEA. The CDR3 DNA follows: TGCAGCGTTGGAGTGCAGTTCTTC. Its protein is CSVGVQFF.

The V call is TRBV9, the J call TRBJ2-1; 11 bases map to TRBD2. V shed 4 bases and J 9 bases; nucleotides not matched to a gene: 9. From germline, CDR1 is SGDLS and CDR2 YYNGEE. The CDR3 length is 15 residues. CDR3 nucleotides: TGTGCCAGCAGCTTTAGCGGGGGGGCCGCGGGTGAGCAGTTCTTC. Translated, it gives CASSFSGGAAGEQFF.

The chain couples TRBV14 to TRBJ1-1, with D uncertain. V was pared by 6 bases and J by 4 bases, with 18 bases between. The CDR3 spans 15 residues. CDR1 SGHDN and CDR2 FVKESK come from the germline V gene. The CDR3 loop is CASSQIRVVVTEAFF. In nucleotides, the CDR3 is TGTGCCAGCAGTCAAATTCGGGTAGTAGTCACTGAAGCTTTCTTT.